This T cell receptor (beta chain) originates from a study of shared clonotypes between healthy human individuals. It was CD45RO-negative cells, positively selected for CCR7, that made up naive CD8 cells, with terminally differentiated effector memory CD45RA+ cells excluded. Donors comprised healthy HIV-negative adults lacking recent acute infections or vaccinations. Germline CDR1 is SGHDN and CDR2 is FVKESK. Trimming took 2 bases from V and 2 from J, leaving 12 bases between them. The length of the CDR3 is 15 residues. The method was immunoSEQ multiplex PCR; TCRdb's version includes in-frame clones alone and lacks a portion of them. The sample lists roughly 770,000 clones; roughly 96% were seen once.

Sample: naive CD8+ T cells sorted from blood. This sequence joins TRBV14 and TRBJ1-2; D might be TRBD1 (5 bases). The sequence was obtained from a man in his thirties or forties in good health. The CDR3 protein is CASSQIFGGNYGYTF. DNA for the CDR3: TGTGCCAGCAGCCAAATCTTCGGGGGGAACTATGGCTACACCTTC. Full variable domain (remainder filled in from reference TRBV14 and TRBJ1-2): EAGVTQFPSHSVIEKGQTVTLRCDPISGHDNLYWYRRVMGKEIKFLLHFVKESKQDESGMPNNRFLAERTGGTYSTLKVQPAELEDSGVYFCASSQIFGGNYGYTFGSGTRLTVV.